A single sample is the source of the 29 T cell receptor beta chains below, sequenced in a study of shared clonotypes between healthy human individuals (dated by TCRdb to 2020 to 2022). The library relied on the immunoSEQ multiplex PCR assay. Imported from immuneACCESS, the table was reduced by TCRdb to in-frame sequences with V and J called. These copies leave out some clones; in studies compared against another copy, an unresolved V gene accounts for under half, and the cause of the remainder is not known. The sample includes more than 400,000 clones, with about 96% observed a single time. The biggest ten clones account for about 0.064% of the sample. The sample consisted of naive CD4+ T cells sorted from blood. This sample's cell subset or site label indicates: CD45RA+ positively selected. The receptors here all came from a woman aged 30 to 39 in good health.

CDR3 sequence: CASSSGFEVDYGYTF. The CDR3, as DNA: TGTGCCAGCAGCTCGGGGTTTGAGGTTGACTATGGCTACACCTTC. The V gene is TRBV11-2, the J gene TRBJ1-2, with unresolved D. CDR1 is SGHAT and CDR2 is FQNNGV in the germline V gene. This CDR3 region has 15 residues. With 4 bases removed from V and 3 bases from J, the gap between germline ends came to 15 bases.

The chain combines TRBV11-2 with TRBJ2-2, with 10 bases aligning to TRBD2. The CDR3 sequence is 16 residues long. Germline V gene lookup returns CDR1 SGHAT and CDR2 FQNNGV. The junction had 1 base not matched to a gene; V was cut back by 0 bases and J by 3 bases. In DNA form, the CDR3 reads TGTGCCAGCAGCTTAGATCTAGCGGGAGACACCGGGGAGCTGTTTTTT. Translation: CASSLDLAGDTGELFF.

V gene TRBV28 combines with J gene TRBJ2-7; 11 positions match TRBD1. Trimming cost V 6 bases and J 3 bases; bases outside gene matches: 7. CDR1 is MDHEN, CDR2 SYDVKM, per germline. CDR3 length: 15 amino acids. The CDR3 DNA follows: TGTGCCAGCAGCCGTGCAGGGACAGGGGGCTACGAGCAGTACTTC. It encodes CASSRAGTGGYEQYF.

The chain couples TRBV2 to TRBJ2-7, with TRBD1 as a possible D gene (6 bases). Trimming stripped 1 base from V and 3 bases from J, with 16 bases between. CDR1 and CDR2 from the germline V gene are SNHLY and FYNNEI. The CDR3 sequence is 16 residues long. The CDR3 loop reads CASSEVAWTANYEQYF. CDR3 DNA sequence: TGTGCCAGCAGTGAAGTCGCCTGGACAGCCAACTACGAGCAGTACTTC.

The rearrangement uses TRBV11-2 and TRBJ2-3, with D possibly TRBD2 on 5 matching bases. CDR3 length equals 14 residues. Germline V gene sequence: CDR1 SGHAT, CDR2 FQNNGV. Between the trimmed V and J ends, which lost 3 bases and 3 bases, there was a span of 10 bases. CDR3 in amino acids: CASSFEGVTDTQYF. The CDR3 bases are TGTGCCAGCAGCTTTGAGGGAGTGACAGATACGCAGTATTTT.

This clone was seen once. The V call is TRBV28, the J call TRBJ1-5; 12 positions match TRBD1. CDR3 length: 16 amino acids. In germline, CDR1 is MDHEN, CDR2 SYDVKM. Trimming at V came to 6 bases and at J to 2 bases, leaving 5 bases not matched to a gene. The CDR3 DNA sequence: TGTGCCAGCAGGGGGACAGGGGGCAAAGGCAATCAGCCCCAGCATTTT. It yields the protein CASRGTGGKGNQPQHF.

This rearrangement joins TRBV7-9 to TRBJ2-7; TRBD1 matches at 8 bases. CDR1 is SEHNR and CDR2 is FQNEAQ in the germline V gene (reference sequence). The CDR3 totals 15 residues. The V and J ends lost 2 bases and 6 bases, in that order; junction bases with no gene match: 9. The CDR3: CASSLSIIRGREQYF. The DNA of the CDR3 is TGTGCCAGCAGCTTATCGATAATCAGGGGGCGCGAGCAGTACTTC.

The rearrangement links TRBV28 to TRBJ2-7, with 9 bases fitting TRBD2. Germline V gives CDR1 MDHEN, CDR2 SYDVKM. The V gene end was trimmed by 2 bases and the J gene end by 5 bases; junction bases not matched to a gene: 7. CDR3 length equals 15 residues. The CDR3 sequence is CASSLNLAGIHEQYF. DNA of the CDR3: TGTGCCAGCAGTTTAAACCTAGCGGGAATCCACGAGCAGTACTTC.

The chain recombines TRBV5-1 with TRBJ2-7, with a tentative D call TRBD2 (6 bases). V lost 4 bases and J 0 bases, leaving 8 bases between the germline ends. From germline, CDR1 is SGHRS and CDR2 YFSETQ. The CDR3 is 13 amino acids. Written as DNA, the CDR3 is TGCGCCAGCAGCCGCGGGGACTCCTACGAGCAGTACTTC. Its protein is CASSRGDSYEQYF.

V and J are TRBV27 and TRBJ2-5, with D perhaps matching TRBD1 (6 bases). Trimming cost V 5 bases and J 4 bases, with 20 bases left between them. Germline CDR1 and CDR2: MNHEY and SMNVEV (reference sequence). The CDR3 has 16 residues. DNA of the CDR3: TGTGCCAGCAGTCAGGGGACACAACCTGGCGGAGAGACCCAGTACTTC. Translated: CASSQGTQPGGETQYF.

V usage is TRBV10-3 and J usage is TRBJ1-3, with D unclear. Per the germline V gene, CDR1 is ENHRY and CDR2 is SYGVKD. Trimming removed 0 bases from V and 0 bases from J, with 9 bases in between. This CDR3 comprises 16 residues. The CDR3 sequence: CAISESMDLSGNTIYF. CDR3 coding DNA: TGTGCCATCAGTGAGTCGATGGACCTCTCTGGAAACACCATATATTTT.

The V and J genes are TRBV20-1 and TRBJ1-1, with unresolved D. V gave up 2 bases and J gave up 7 bases, with 8 bases separating them. The CDR3 has 11 residues. Germline CDR1 DFQATT, CDR2 SNEGSKA (reference sequence). The CDR3 nucleotides read TGCAGTGCTAGATTAACCTATGAAGCTTTCTTT. The encoded protein is CSARLTYEAFF.

V gene TRBV4-1 combines with J gene TRBJ2-5; 10 nucleotides line up with TRBD1. The J call may not be correct, given that the DNA end is closer to TRBJ2-7. The CDR3 is made up of 18 amino acids. Germline V gene sequence: CDR1 MGHRA, CDR2 YSYEKL. The CDR3 nucleotides are TGCGCCAGCAGCCCCCGGCTGGGACAGGGGCATTGGCCCTACGAGCAGTACTTC. It specifies CASSPRLGQGHWPYEQYF.

The chain has TRBV4-1 and TRBJ2-4, with TRBD2 matching 11 bases. Losses at the gene ends were 3 bases for V and 7 bases for J; bases not matched to a gene: 11. This CDR3 contains 17 residues. The germline CDR1 and CDR2 sequences are MGHRA and YSYEKL. This CDR3 is CASSQNLGLAVVNIQYF. CDR3 DNA sequence: TGCGCCAGCAGCCAGAATCTGGGACTAGCGGTAGTGAACATTCAGTACTTC.

The CDR3 DNA is TGTGCCAGCAGCTCAGCAACGGGAGTCTACGAGCAGTACTTC. Translating gives CASSSATGVYEQYF. The chain employs TRBV7-2 and TRBJ2-7, with D possibly being TRBD2 (6 bases). Germline values: CDR1 SGHTA, CDR2 FQGNSA. Trimming stripped 4 bases from V and 3 bases from J, with 13 bases between. The CDR3 is 14 amino acids.

CDR3: CASSQEPLARELFF. CDR3 bases: TGCGCCAGCAGCCAAGAACCCCTAGCTCGGGAGCTGTTTTTT. V gene TRBV4-1 combines with J gene TRBJ2-2; D might be TRBD2 (5 bases). Germline CDR1 and CDR2: MGHRA and YSYEKL. The CDR3 loop spans 14 amino acids. Trimming removed 0 bases from V and 9 bases from J, with 11 bases in between.

This chain connects TRBV28 to TRBJ2-7; 11 positions match TRBD2. Germline V lookup: CDR1 MDHEN, CDR2 SYDVKM. V was pared by 4 bases and J by 3 bases, with 5 bases of the junction left unmatched. This CDR3 comprises 15 residues. CDR3 sequence reads: CASSSPGLADYEQYF. In nucleotides, the CDR3 is TGTGCCAGCAGTTCGCCGGGACTAGCGGACTACGAGCAGTACTTC. The full variable domain, completed using reference TRBV28 and TRBJ2-7, is DVKVTQSSRYLVKRTGEKVFLECVQDMDHENMFWYRQDPGLGLRLIYFSYDVKMKEKGDIPEGYSVSREKKERFSLILESASTNQTSMYLCASSSPGLADYEQYFGPGTRLTVT.

The V and J genes are TRBV2 and TRBJ2-1; D is perhaps TRBD2 (5 bases). There are 15 residues in the CDR3. The germline CDR1 and CDR2 sequences are SNHLY and FYNNEI. Trimming left V 6 bases short and J 4 bases short, with 16 bases between. In DNA, the CDR3 is TGTGCCAGCAGGCCCGACGTAGGAGGTTACAATGAGCAGTTCTTC. It specifies CASRPDVGGYNEQFF.

The CDR3 spells CASSQPRLTGVNEKLFF. In nucleotides, the CDR3 is TGCGCCAGCAGTCAACCCCGCCTTACAGGGGTTAATGAAAAACTGTTTTTT. This sequence joins TRBV23-1 and TRBJ1-4, with TRBD1 identical over 7 bases. TRBV23-1 is classed as an ORF, of uncertain function. There are 17 residues in the CDR3. J lost 4 bases, V lost 2 bases, and 10 bases had no gene match.

Notes on this clone: The sample holds other DNA sequences that translate to the same CDR3. The rearrangement links TRBV28 to TRBJ1-4; D may be TRBD1 (5 bases). The V and J ends lost 6 bases and 1 base respectively, with 12 bases between them. Germline CDR1 is MDHEN and CDR2 is SYDVKM. The CDR3 extends over 15 amino acids. The CDR3 DNA is TGTGCCAGCAGCCCGGGCGGGGGAACTAATGAAAAACTGTTTTTT. Translating gives CASSPGGGTNEKLFF.

This clone was counted a few times. The chain combines TRBV28 with TRBJ2-7, with unresolved D. The V end lost 5 bases, the J end lost 9 bases, and 17 bases lay between the germline ends. The CDR3 spans 13 residues. Germline CDR1 and CDR2: MDHEN and SYDVKM. As DNA, the CDR3 is TGTGCCAGCAGTCTCCACGGCCCCGGCTGGCAGTACTTC. It is translated as CASSLHGPGWQYF.

This clone has just one count. The chain carries TRBV5-1 and TRBJ2-3, with TRBD2 identical over 9 bases. V lost 4 bases, J lost 0 bases, and 6 bases stayed unmatched. This CDR3 spans 16 amino acids. Germline values: CDR1 SGHRS, CDR2 YFSETQ. CDR3 amino acids: CASSPPSGTSTDTQYF. As DNA, the CDR3 is TGCGCCAGCAGCCCCCCTAGCGGGACGAGCACAGATACGCAGTATTTT.

The CDR3 DNA sequence: TGTGCCTGGAGGTCCGCCGAGGGCTACACCTTC. Encoded protein: CAWRSAEGYTF. This chain joins TRBV30 and TRBJ1-2, with unresolved D. The germline CDR1 and CDR2 sequences are GTSNPN and SVGIG (reference sequence). V was pared by 3 bases and J by 8 bases, with 10 bases between. This CDR3 region has 11 residues.

The chain is built from TRBV18 and TRBJ1-1, with D tentatively TRBD1 (6 bases). Germline V CDR1 and CDR2: KGHSH, LQKENI. Trimming left V 2 bases short and J 6 bases short, with 10 bases between. This CDR3 has 13 amino acids. In nucleotides, the CDR3 is TGTGCCAGCTCACCAAGGGGGGTCCCTGAAGCTTTCTTT. This sequence encodes CASSPRGVPEAFF.

This chain links TRBV10-2 with TRBJ2-1, with 14 bases fitting TRBD2. In germline, CDR1 is WSHSY, CDR2 SAAADI. The CDR3 length is 14 residues. Unmatched junction bases numbered 5, after V lost 6 bases and J lost 10 bases. CDR3 sequence reads: CASRGLAGGIEQFF. In nucleotides, the CDR3 is TGCGCCAGCAGAGGACTAGCGGGAGGCATCGAGCAGTTCTTC.

The V and J genes are TRBV21-1 and TRBJ1-2; TRBD1, the table's D call, lacks a check against the DNA. TRBV21-1 is recorded as a pseudogene. This CDR3 is 14 amino acids long. The CDR3 bases are TGTGCCAGCAGCAAATCCGGGACACCCTATGGCTACACCTTC. The encoded protein is CASSKSGTPYGYTF.

The chain joins TRBV9 to TRBJ2-4; D remains ambiguous. The V gene's germline CDR1 is SGDLS and CDR2 YYNGEE. This CDR3 has 17 amino acids. Trimming pared 0 bases from V and 6 bases from J, leaving 19 bases between. The CDR3 sequence: CASSVATGSSGANIQYF. In DNA form, the CDR3 reads TGTGCCAGCAGCGTAGCTACCGGCTCGTCGGGTGCAAACATTCAGTACTTC.

The V and J genes are TRBV29-1 and TRBJ2-5, with D possibly matching TRBD2 (7 bases). The CDR3 is 16 residues long. The germline CDR1 and CDR2 sequences are SQVTM and ANQGSEA. Deletions cut 7 bases from V and 1 base from J, with 22 bases between. CDR3 coding DNA: TGCAGCGCTGGGGTGGTTTCCGGGGGGCTCCAAGAGACCCAGTACTTC. Translating it yields CSAGVVSGGLQETQYF.

The CDR3 DNA reads as TGTGCCAGCAGTTCCATTGGGAGGAGGAGACAGGGCAATCAGCCCCAGCATTTT. It specifies CASSSIGRRRQGNQPQHF. The chain couples TRBV28 to TRBJ1-5, with D possibly matching TRBD1 (6 bases). The CDR3 runs 18 residues. The V gene lost 4 bases and the J gene lost 2 bases, with 21 bases spanning the gap. Germline lookup yields CDR1 MDHEN and CDR2 SYDVKM.